The next 30 T cell receptor beta chains were all read from a single sample in a study of regulatory T cells in long-lasting Graves disease (dated by TCRdb to the early 2020s). The library was prepared using multiplex PCR. The sequencing machine was an Illumina HiSeq 4000. TCR beta libraries were built with iRepertoire HTBI primers and Arm-PCR amplification of CDR3 regions. TCRdb trimmed the raw reads at Q25, called clones with MiXCR and kept productive beta chains. Merged by CDR3 protein, the rows form single entries marked with the most common genes and DNA. For this sample there are approximately 440,000 distinct CDR3 sequences; about a quarter appear just once. The top ten clones comprise about 26% of the sample. Taken with the paper, the label for time point translates to: persistent/refractory GD, antithyroid drugs over 5 years with positive TRAb. For both TCR sequencing and RNA sequencing, RNA was extracted from PBMCs in TRIzol.

The sequenced sample was peripheral blood mononuclear cells (PBMCs), obtained when the disease was refractory, from a patient treated with antithyroid drugs. The source is a female donor with Graves disease.

The J gene is TRBJ1-1, the V gene TRBV19, with no clear D. Germline V gene sequence: CDR1 LNHDA, CDR2 SQIVND (reference sequence). This CDR3 spans 11 amino acids. Trimming removed 3 bases at V and 5 bases at J, with 4 bases between. The CDR3: CASSMGTEAFF. The CDR3 DNA reads TGTGCCAGTAGTATGGGGACTGAAGCTTTCTTT. Combining the CDR3 with reference TRBV19 and TRBJ1-1 gives the whole variable domain DGGITQSPKYLFRKEGQNVTLSCEQNLNHDAMYWYRQDPGQGLRLIYYSQIVNDFQKGDIAEGYSVSREKKESFPLTVTSAQKNPTAFYLCASSMGTEAFFGQGTRLTVV.

The V call is TRBV28, the J call TRBJ2-7; no reliable D call. Trimming took off 6 bases at V and 0 bases at J, with 12 bases between the two ends. Germline lookup yields CDR1 MDHEN and CDR2 SYDVKM. This CDR3 has 14 amino acids. DNA of the CDR3: TGTGCCAGCAGCCAAGCACAGAGCTCCTACGAGCAGTACTTC. The encoded protein is CASSQAQSSYEQYF.

In this sample, this clonotype turned up many times. The rearrangement joins TRBV2 to TRBJ1-1, with D hard to call. The length of the CDR3 is 16 residues. Per germline, CDR1 SNHLY and CDR2 FYNNEI. V lost 6 bases to trimming and J lost 1 base, with 18 bases between them. The CDR3 sequence is CASRLEAVRSNTEAFF. CDR3 in DNA: TGTGCCAGCAGGCTCGAGGCGGTTCGATCGAACACTGAAGCTTTCTTT. The whole variable domain, remainder taken from reference TRBV2 and TRBJ1-1, is EPEVTQTPSHQVTQMGQEVILRCVPISNHLYFYWYRQILGQKVEFLVSFYNNEISEKSEIFDDQFSVERPDGSNFTLKIRSTKLEDSAMYFCASRLEAVRSNTEAFFGQGTRLTVV.

About this clonotype itself: Given the absence of the conserved phenylalanine or tryptophan at the CDR3 end, a read error is likely. The chain joins TRBV2 to TRBJ1-5, with D possibly matching TRBD1 (5 bases). CDR1 is SNHLY, CDR2 FYNNEI, per germline. CDR3 length: 14 amino acids. V lost 9 bases, J lost 0 bases, and 12 bases lay in between. CDR3 DNA sequence: TGTGCCAGTCAAGGTGGGGGTAGCAATCAGCCCCAGCATTCT. Translation: CASQGGGSNQPQHS.

The chain employs TRBV25-1 and TRBJ1-6, with a possible D match to TRBD1 (5 bases). Trimming took 1 base from V and 7 from J, leaving 11 bases between them. CDR3 length: 15 amino acids. CDR1 and CDR2 from the germline V gene are MGHDK and SYGVNS. The CDR3 DNA reads TGTGCCAGCAGTGAATTCCGACAGTCCAATTCACCCCTCCACTTT. Translating gives CASSEFRQSNSPLHF.

This clonotype was observed at least ten times. The chain recombines TRBV6-5 with TRBJ1-1, with a weak D call TRBD1 (6 bases). The CDR3 consists of 14 residues. V was shortened by 2 bases and J by 1 base, with 8 bases between the two germline ends. Per germline, CDR1 MNHEY and CDR2 SVGAGI. CDR3 nucleotide sequence: TGTGCCAGCAGTTACGGCAGGGGGAACACTGAAGCTTTCTTT. Translated, it gives CASSYGRGNTEAFF.

This clonotype was recorded many times. The rearrangement uses TRBV28 and TRBJ1-5; 7 bases are a match to TRBD1. Germline V lookup: CDR1 MDHEN, CDR2 SYDVKM. J was trimmed by 5 bases and V by 6 bases; bases with no gene match: 7. This CDR3 contains 14 residues. CDR3 coding DNA: TGTGCCAGCAGACAGACAGGGCTGCATCAGCCCCAGCATTTT. It codes for CASRQTGLHQPQHF.

This clonotype appeared many times. V is TRBV7-2 and J is TRBJ1-2; 7 bases align to TRBD1. This CDR3 has 13 residues. Germline lookup yields CDR1 SGHTA and CDR2 FQGNSA. V dropped 7 bases and J dropped 8; count of bases not matched to a gene: 10. The CDR3 here is CASTADRVGGYTF. In nucleotides, the CDR3 is TGTGCCAGCACCGCCGACAGGGTTGGAGGCTACACCTTC.

This clonotype was counted only a few times. The chain links TRBV5-5 to TRBJ1-6; no firm D call. This CDR3 has 15 residues. The germline V gene encodes CDR1 SGHKS and CDR2 YYEKEE (reference sequence). V shed 0 bases and J shed 8 bases, with 12 bases lying between them. CDR3 DNA sequence: TGTGCCAGCAGCTTGGGGCCAGCAGGAGATTCACCCCTCCACTTT. It translates to CASSLGPAGDSPLHF.

J is TRBJ1-2 and V is TRBV18; a weak D match, TRBD1 (6 bases). The CDR3 spans 15 residues. CDR1 is KGHSH and CDR2 is LQKENI in the germline V gene. V was trimmed by 3 bases and J by 5 bases, leaving 16 bases between them. CDR3 sequence reads: CASSPPDRNPYGYTF. As DNA, the CDR3 is TGTGCCAGCTCACCCCCCGACAGGAACCCTTATGGCTACACCTTC.

This clonotype has only a few counts. A clone one base away is much larger, so this may be a read error. The chain combines TRBV2 with TRBJ2-2; tentatively, D is TRBD2 (5 bases). This CDR3 region has 13 residues. Per the germline V gene, CDR1 is SNHLY and CDR2 is FYNNEI. CDR3 sequence: CASIRPNTGEPFF. In nucleotides, the CDR3 is TGTGCCAGCATCAGGCCGAACACCGGGGAGCCGTTTTTT.

The chain recombines TRBV25-1 with TRBJ1-4; unclear D gene. V lost 7 bases, J lost 2 bases, and 5 bases lay in between. Germline values: CDR1 MGHDK, CDR2 SYGVNS. The CDR3 loop spans 12 amino acids. In DNA, the CDR3 is TGTGCCAGCAATCCTACTAATGAAAAACTGTTTTTT. It specifies CASNPTNEKLFF.

This clonotype was counted many times. The chain combines TRBV5-1 with TRBJ1-2; D is perhaps TRBD1 (5 bases). The germline V gene has CDR1 SGHRS and CDR2 YFSETQ. The germline V and J ends were trimmed by 0 bases and 9 bases, with 18 bases remaining between them. This CDR3 contains 15 residues. The DNA for the CDR3 is TGCGCCAGCAGCTTGGTCGGCAGGGCAGACCGAAGCTACACCTTC. This translates into CASSLVGRADRSYTF.

To note about this clonotype: The CDR3 ends on some other residue instead of the conserved phenylalanine or tryptophan, so this is likely a read error. The DNA is omitted, as the CDR3 cannot be located on it reliably, and the CDR3 follows TCRdb's listing. This chain connects TRBV12-3 or TRBV12-4 to TRBJ2-4; the table's D call, TRBD1, was not checked against the DNA. Inclusive of both ends, the CDR3 amounts to 8 amino acids. The CDR3 region is CASRRPGQ.

In DNA, the CDR3 is TGTGCCAGTAGTGGTGATGGAAACACCATATATTTT. It codes for CASSGDGNTIYF. The V and J genes are TRBV19 and TRBJ1-3; D is unclear. This CDR3 has 12 amino acids. Germline values: CDR1 LNHDA, CDR2 SQIVND (reference sequence). V lost 5 bases to trimming and J lost 3 bases, with 5 bases between them.

This clonotype was seen only a few times. The chain uses TRBV7-2 and TRBJ1-4; D might be TRBD1 (6 bases). Germline values: CDR1 SGHTA, CDR2 FQGNSA. This CDR3 has 16 residues. Trimming left V 5 bases short and J 8 bases short, with 21 bases between. The CDR3 region has the DNA TGTGCCAGCAGCCATAGCATTCCAGGGGTTCAAGAAAAACTGTTTTTT. Protein: CASSHSIPGVQEKLFF.

In its sample, this clonotype was seen many times. CDR3 DNA sequence: TGTGCCAGCAGCCTTAGACTAGCGACTACTCAAGAGACCCAGTACTTC. This codes for CASSLRLATTQETQYF. V usage is TRBV7-2 and J usage is TRBJ2-5, with TRBD2 matching over 8 bases. Germline V CDR1 and CDR2: SGHTA, FQGNSA. Unmatched junction bases numbered 10, after V lost 5 bases and J lost 2 bases. The CDR3 sequence is 16 residues long.

At least ten counts were recorded for this clonotype. The CDR3 DNA reads TGTGCCAGCAGTGAACAGGGATGGGAGACCCAGTACTTC. Amino acids: CASSEQGWETQYF. The chain is built from TRBV2 and TRBJ2-5; a weak D match, TRBD1 (5 bases). Germline CDR1 and CDR2: SNHLY and FYNNEI. This CDR3 spans 13 amino acids. V lost 2 bases and J 5 bases, leaving 9 bases between the germline ends.

This clonotype was detected ten times or more. This chain connects TRBV27 to TRBJ1-2, with D unresolved. V dropped 6 bases and J dropped 5 bases, with 16 bases sitting between them. CDR3 length equals 14 residues. The germline gives CDR1 MNHEY, CDR2 SMNVEV (reference sequence). The CDR3 region is CASRIRTGGYGYTF. DNA of the CDR3: TGTGCCAGCAGGATAAGGACGGGAGGGTATGGCTACACCTTC.

The J gene is TRBJ1-2, the V gene TRBV19, with D unresolved. This CDR3 comprises 14 residues. The V end was cut by 5 bases, the J end by 0 bases, with 10 bases between. Germline V gene sequence: CDR1 LNHDA, CDR2 SQIVND (reference sequence). CDR3 DNA sequence: TGTGCCAGTAGTCCGTCGGGAGCTAACTATGGCTACACCTTC. Amino acid sequence: CASSPSGANYGYTF. Full variable domain (rest looked up from reference TRBV19 and TRBJ1-2): DGGITQSPKYLFRKEGQNVTLSCEQNLNHDAMYWYRQDPGQGLRLIYYSQIVNDFQKGDIAEGYSVSREKKESFPLTVTSAQKNPTAFYLCASSPSGANYGYTFGSGTRLTVV.

In this sample, this clonotype turned up a few times. The rearrangement links TRBV6-1 to TRBJ2-5, with TRBD2 matching over 7 bases. V lost 7 bases to trimming and J lost 1 base; unmatched junction nucleotides: 9. Germline loops: CDR1 MNHNS, CDR2 SASEGT. The CDR3 sequence is 15 residues long. CDR3 amino acids: CASTSPGLPQETQYF. The DNA of the CDR3 is TGTGCCAGCACCAGTCCGGGACTACCCCAAGAGACCCAGTACTTC.

This clonotype appeared a few times. The rearrangement links TRBV7-2 to TRBJ2-7; D perhaps matches TRBD1 (6 bases). The germline gives CDR1 SGHTA, CDR2 FQGNSA. V was trimmed by 9 bases and J by 7 bases, leaving 22 bases between them. The CDR3 covers 14 residues. CDR3 coding DNA: TGTGCCAGTAGTCCCCTCAGGGACACCCGTGAGCAGTACTTC. Protein: CASSPLRDTREQYF. Full variable domain (missing parts from reference TRBV7-2 and TRBJ2-7): GAGVSQSPSNKVTEKGKDVELRCDPISGHTALYWYRQSLGQGLEFLIYFQGNSAPDKSGLPSDRFSAERTGGSVSTLTIQRTQQEDSAVYLCASSPLRDTREQYFGPGTRLTVT.

This clonotype was recorded at least ten times. V gene TRBV5-6 combines with J gene TRBJ1-1; D gene uncertain. Per the germline V gene, CDR1 is SGHDT and CDR2 is YYEEEE. This CDR3 region has 14 residues. The V gene lost 1 base and the J gene lost 1 base, with 8 bases spanning the gap. CDR3 amino acids: CASSLINPNTEAFF. The DNA of the CDR3 is TGTGCCAGCAGCTTGATAAACCCGAACACTGAAGCTTTCTTT.

This clonotype was detected ten times or more. V is TRBV10-3 and J is TRBJ2-7; TRBD1 matches 9 bases. The V gene end was trimmed by 0 bases and the J gene end by 4 bases; junction bases not matched to a gene: 7. CDR1 and CDR2 (germline): ENHRY, SYGVKD. The CDR3 is 16 residues long. The CDR3 here is CAISESFGQGRYEQYF. For the CDR3, the DNA is TGTGCCATCAGTGAGTCATTCGGACAGGGGAGGTACGAGCAGTACTTC.

This clonotype was observed at least ten times. V usage is TRBV2 and J usage is TRBJ1-2, with D perhaps TRBD1 (6 bases). V lost 5 bases and J 4 bases, leaving 11 bases between the germline ends. The CDR3 runs 13 residues. Per germline, CDR1 SNHLY and CDR2 FYNNEI. The CDR3 loop is CASSSTGSYGYTF. The DNA of the CDR3 is TGTGCCAGCAGTTCGACAGGATCCTATGGCTACACCTTC.

This clonotype has more than one count but fewer than ten. A much larger clonotype is one base distant, so this may be a read error. The final CDR3 position lacks the conserved phenylalanine or tryptophan, pointing to a likely read error. The chain employs TRBV12-3 or TRBV12-4 and TRBJ1-5; D is undetermined. V was pared by 5 bases and J by 5 bases, with 13 bases between. The CDR3 consists of 14 residues. The chain's CDR3 is CASSVVKLDQPQHC. CDR3 sequence (DNA): TGTGCCAGCAGTGTTGTCAAATTAGATCAGCCCCAGCATTGT.

This clonotype appeared many times. The chain is built from TRBV7-8 and TRBJ2-7; a weak D match, TRBD1 (7 bases). V was cut by 2 bases and J by 3 bases, with 17 bases left in between. Germline CDR1 SGHVS, CDR2 FQNEAQ. CDR3 length: 16 amino acids. The CDR3 sequence is CASSLSAGQRIYEQYF. CDR3 in DNA: TGTGCCAGCAGCTTATCCGCGGGACAGCGAATCTACGAGCAGTACTTC.

The genes are TRBV11-2 and TRBJ2-1; 11 bases line up with TRBD2. The CDR3 is made up of 14 amino acids. Germline-derived CDR1 and CDR2 are SGHAT and FQNNGV. J was trimmed by 6 bases and V by 4 bases; bases with no gene match: 2. In DNA form, the CDR3 reads TGTGCCAGCAGCTATAGCGGGAGGGCCAATGAGCAGTTCTTC. It yields the protein CASSYSGRANEQFF.

The chain joins TRBV20-1 to TRBJ2-2; possibly TRBD1 for D (5 bases). The CDR3 is 15 amino acids. The germline V and J ends were trimmed by 0 bases and 1 base, with 9 bases remaining between them. Germline CDR1 DFQATT, CDR2 SNEGSKA (reference sequence). The CDR3 coding sequence is TGCAGTGCTAGAGATAGACAGAAGAACACCGGGGAGCTGTTTTTT. As protein: CSARDRQKNTGELFF.

V and J are TRBV12-3 or TRBV12-4 and TRBJ2-5; perhaps TRBD1 as D (5 bases). V was cut by 7 bases and J by 4 bases, with 16 bases left in between. The CDR3 covers 14 residues. The CDR3 region is CASTTAGNRETQYF. The DNA of the CDR3 is TGTGCCAGCACTACCGCAGGGAACCGAGAGACCCAGTACTTC.